The 21 T cell receptor beta chains in this list originate from one sample, sequenced in a study of blood T cell repertoires in COVID-19. TCRdb's table, derived via immunoSEQ multiplex PCR, lists solely in-frame clones and lacks some. The data show fewer than 250,000 clones, approximately 85% seen once. Sample: PBMCs or T cells enriched from blood (not recorded which). Receptors were obtained from a woman in her 50s who had recovered from COVID-19.

V usage is TRBV7-2 and J usage is TRBJ1-5; 7 bases agree with TRBD1. The CDR3 runs to 15 residues. CDR1 SGHTA and CDR2 FQGNSA come from the germline V gene. Losses at the gene ends were 1 base for V and 7 bases for J; bases not matched to a gene: 7. The DNA of the CDR3 is TGTGCCAGCAGCTTAGATATTCAGGGGGTCCAGCCCCAGCATTTT. Protein sequence: CASSLDIQGVQPQHF.

This rearrangement joins TRBV27 to TRBJ1-5, with 8 bases matching TRBD1. This CDR3 comprises 14 residues. Germline CDR1 is MNHEY and CDR2 is SMNVEV (reference sequence). With V trimmed by 4 bases and J by 7 bases, 6 bases remained unmatched. The CDR3 nucleotides are TGTGCCAGCAGTTCGCAGGGGGCAGGGCAGCCCCAGCATTTT. Residues: CASSSQGAGQPQHF.

This chain joins TRBV19 and TRBJ1-1; D may be TRBD1 (5 bases). CDR3 size: 13 residues. The germline gives CDR1 LNHDA, CDR2 SQIVND (reference sequence). With 7 bases removed from V and 11 bases from J, the gap between germline ends came to 20 bases. The CDR3 DNA reads as TGTGCCAGTATGGGGCCCGACCGGAGAGTCGCTTTCTTT. It encodes CASMGPDRRVAFF.

This clone was detected once. The CDR3 DNA reads TGTGCCAGCAGCCACGGGGGGAGGTGTGACACTGAAGCTTTCTTT. Residues: CASSHGGRCDTEAFF. This chain connects TRBV21-1 to TRBJ1-1. TRBV21-1 is a recognized pseudogene. The CDR3 sequence is 15 residues long.

The J gene is TRBJ1-5, the V gene TRBV11-2; 11 bases map to TRBD1. CDR3 size: 14 residues. Per germline, CDR1 SGHAT and CDR2 FQNNGV. Trimming cost V 3 bases and J 11 bases; bases outside gene matches: 6. This chain's CDR3 is CASSLGQGVLTQHF. The CDR3, as DNA: TGTGCCAGCAGCTTGGGACAGGGGGTCCTGACCCAGCATTTT. The full variable domain, its missing parts supplied by reference TRBV11-2 and TRBJ1-5, is EAGVAQSPRYKIIEKRQSVAFWCNPISGHATLYWYQQILGQGPKLLIQFQNNGVVDDSQLPKDRFSAERLKGVDSTLKIQPAKLEDSAVYLCASSLGQGVLTQHFGDGTRLSIL.

This chain connects TRBV27 to TRBJ1-1; D unresolved. The germline V gene has CDR1 MNHEY and CDR2 SMNVEV (reference sequence). CDR3 length equals 15 residues. Trimming shortened V by 1 base and J by 5 bases, and 14 bases separated the two germline ends. The CDR3 spells CASSLFFSAGTEAFF. In nucleotides, the CDR3 is TGTGCCAGCAGTTTATTCTTCAGCGCTGGGACTGAAGCTTTCTTT.

The CDR3 sequence: CASGPTSGGANEQFF. CDR3 in DNA: TGTGCCAGCGGACCGACTAGCGGGGGGGCCAATGAGCAGTTCTTC. The chain joins TRBV13 to TRBJ2-1, with 14 nucleotides matching TRBD2. CDR1 is PRHDT, CDR2 FYEKMQ, per germline (reference sequence). J gave up 6 bases and V 8 bases, and 6 bases lay outside the gene matches. The CDR3 sequence is 15 residues long.

V is TRBV29-1 and J is TRBJ1-1; D gene unclear. V was cut by 5 bases and J by 2 bases, with 6 bases left in between. The CDR3 covers 11 residues. Germline values: CDR1 SQVTM, CDR2 ANQGSEA. The CDR3 protein is CSVRINTEAFF. DNA for the CDR3: TGCAGCGTTCGTATTAACACTGAAGCTTTCTTT.

This sequence joins TRBV4-3 and TRBJ1-2; a weak D match, TRBD1 (6 bases). V shed 1 base and J shed 4 bases, with 16 bases lying between them. The CDR3 spans 16 residues. CDR1 is LGHNA, CDR2 YSLEER, per germline. The CDR3 DNA sequence: TGCGCCAGCAGCCAAGTCTTCGGGGGGCGCGGCTATGGCTACACCTTC. It translates to CASSQVFGGRGYGYTF.

This sequence joins TRBV7-8 and TRBJ1-1, with TRBD1 matching 8 bases. CDR3 length: 16 amino acids. Germline lookup yields CDR1 SGHVS and CDR2 FQNEAQ. V trimming: 5 bases; J trimming: 4 bases; junction bases outside the gene matches: 12. CDR3 loop: CASSPQGALRVTEAFF. As DNA, the CDR3 is TGTGCCAGCAGCCCCCAGGGGGCCTTACGAGTCACTGAAGCTTTCTTT.

The chain uses TRBV27 and TRBJ1-2; 9 bases are a match to TRBD1. Per germline, CDR1 MNHEY and CDR2 SMNVEV (reference sequence). J gave up 4 bases and V 8 bases, and 11 bases lay outside the gene matches. The CDR3 loop spans 15 amino acids. Here the CDR3 reads CASAPGQGSFYGYTF. The DNA of the CDR3 is TGTGCCAGCGCACCGGGACAGGGTTCCTTCTATGGCTACACCTTC.

This clone was counted a few times. This chain connects TRBV14 to TRBJ1-3; no definite D call. Germline V gene data show CDR1 as SGHDN and CDR2 as FVKESK. Trimming shortened V by 0 bases and J by 0 bases, and 3 bases separated the two germline ends. The CDR3 extends over 14 amino acids. The CDR3: CASSQDSSGNTIYF. As DNA, the CDR3 is TGTGCCAGCAGCCAAGACAGCTCTGGAAACACCATATATTTT.

The rearrangement uses TRBV20-1 and TRBJ1-2; TRBD1 matches at 7 bases. Germline V gene lookup returns CDR1 DFQATT and CDR2 SNEGSKA (reference sequence). The CDR3 has 16 residues. Trimming removed 3 bases from V and 4 bases from J; junction bases left unmatched: 14. The CDR3 reads CSASNTGALSGYGYTF. The DNA for the CDR3 is TGCAGTGCTAGTAATACAGGGGCGCTATCAGGCTATGGCTACACCTTC.

The chain recombines TRBV6-5 with TRBJ2-7; TRBD1 agrees at 7 bases. Germline CDR1 MNHEY, CDR2 SVGAGI. This CDR3 has 15 residues. With V trimmed by 4 bases and J by 2 bases, 8 bases remained unmatched. CDR3: CASSSPGGKTYEQYF. CDR3 bases: TGTGCCAGCAGTTCCCCAGGGGGTAAAACCTACGAGCAGTACTTC.

V gene TRBV6-2 or TRBV6-3 combines with J gene TRBJ1-1; D not certain. Trimming shortened V by 5 bases and J by 1 base, and 8 bases separated the two germline ends. The CDR3 totals 13 residues. Germline V gives CDR1 MNHEY, CDR2 SVGEGT. The CDR3 coding sequence is TGTGCCAGCAGTGCTCAGGAGAACACTGAAGCTTTCTTT. Translating gives CASSAQENTEAFF.

This chain connects TRBV30 to TRBJ1-2; tentatively, D is TRBD1 (6 bases). Germline V lookup: CDR1 GTSNPN, CDR2 SVGIG (reference sequence). Trimming shortened V by 6 bases and J by 2 bases, and 31 bases separated the two germline ends. The CDR3 length is 19 residues. The CDR3 sequence: CACSGGPVRGGAANYGYTF. The CDR3 region has the DNA TGTGCCTGCTCCGGAGGTCCCGTGAGGGGGGGTGCAGCAAACTATGGCTACACCTTC.

This chain links TRBV7-8 with TRBJ1-1; no definite D call. CDR1 is SGHVS, CDR2 FQNEAQ, per germline. The germline V and J ends were trimmed by 7 bases and 0 bases, with 9 bases remaining between them. The CDR3 covers 13 residues. The CDR3 region has the DNA TGTGCCAGCATGAGAACTCTGAACACTGAAGCTTTCTTT. Amino acids: CASMRTLNTEAFF.

The genes are TRBV3-1 (or the pseudogene TRBV3-2) and TRBJ1-2; TRBD1 matches 7 bases. The V and J ends lost 7 bases and 4 bases, in that order; junction bases with no gene match: 6. The CDR3 has 13 amino acids. CDR1 LGHDT and CDR2 YNNKEL come from the germline V gene (reference sequence). The CDR3 protein is CASTPAGGYGYTF. The CDR3 DNA sequence: TGTGCCAGCACCCCGGCAGGGGGCTATGGCTACACCTTC.

This sequence joins TRBV5-5 and TRBJ1-2; 7 bases agree with TRBD1. The length of the CDR3 is 15 residues. V dropped 0 bases and J dropped 9; count of bases not matched to a gene: 11. Germline V lookup: CDR1 SGHKS, CDR2 YYEKEE (reference sequence). In DNA form, the CDR3 reads TGTGCCAGCAGCTTGGGACAGGGTTGGAGACGTAGCTACACCTTC. Residues: CASSLGQGWRRSYTF.

The V and J genes are TRBV13 and TRBJ2-3; 9 nucleotides agree with TRBD1. Unmatched junction bases numbered 7, after V lost 6 bases and J lost 6 bases. This CDR3 has 14 residues. Germline loops: CDR1 PRHDT, CDR2 FYEKMQ (reference sequence). The CDR3 DNA reads as TGTGCCAGCAGAATACAGGGGGCGCGGGATACGCAGTATTTT. It yields the protein CASRIQGARDTQYF.

This clone was observed once. A read error may produce the germline difference seen at one junction end. The genes are TRBV5-1 and TRBJ1-2, with 8 bases lining up with TRBD1. CDR1 is SGHRS and CDR2 is YFSETQ in the germline V gene. This CDR3 spans 12 amino acids. The CDR3 DNA is TGCGCCAGCAGCTTGGGGGACAGGCCGACCGCCTTC. This sequence encodes CASSLGDRPTAF.